Following are 21 T cell receptor beta chains from one sample sequenced in a study of T-cell memory formation after mild COVID-19. TCRdb redid the calling of the 5' RACE reads with MiXCR, one entry per CDR3 protein. The repertoire holds 190,000 or so distinct CDR3 sequences, 20% to 25% seen once, with more than 20% in the top ten. Specimen: PBMCs or a T cell subset sorted from them (not recorded which). The receptors come from an adult woman who had mild COVID-19 (a few samples of this study predate the infection). Cell type and time point are not known.

The chain joins TRBV6-2 or TRBV6-3 to TRBJ2-1; tentatively, D is TRBD1 or TRBD2 (5 bases each). Germline V gives CDR1 MNHEY, CDR2 SVGEGT. The CDR3 runs 15 residues. V dropped 5 bases and J dropped 9 bases, with 20 bases sitting between them. CDR3 loop: CASSPQTTVRGEQFF. The CDR3 coding sequence is TGTGCCAGCAGTCCCCAGACTACGGTAAGGGGTGAGCAGTTCTTC.

This clonotype turned up a few times. The chain couples TRBV6-5 to TRBJ2-7, with D perhaps matching TRBD2 (6 bases). The V and J ends lost 4 bases and 2 bases respectively, with 15 bases between them. Germline V CDR1 and CDR2: MNHEY, SVGAGI. The CDR3 runs 15 residues. The DNA of the CDR3 is TGTGCCAGCAGTTCCACGGGAGAAATCCCCTACGAGCAGTACTTC. This encodes CASSSTGEIPYEQYF.

The chain is built from TRBV20-1 and TRBJ2-1, with D unclear. Trimming removed 7 bases from V and 4 bases from J, with 5 bases in between. Germline loops: CDR1 DFQATT, CDR2 SNEGSKA (reference sequence). The length of the CDR3 is 10 residues. The CDR3 loop reads CSGLYNEQFF. CDR3 sequence (DNA): TGCAGTGGCCTGTACAATGAGCAGTTCTTC.

V gene TRBV27 combines with J gene TRBJ1-6; 7 bases line up with TRBD1. J gave up 11 bases and V 3 bases, and 7 bases lay outside the gene matches. From germline, CDR1 is MNHEY and CDR2 SMNVEV (reference sequence). The CDR3 has 14 amino acids. The CDR3, as DNA: TGTGCCAGCAGTTTCGGGACAGCGCTCGCACCCCTCCACTTT. It encodes CASSFGTALAPLHF.

This chain uses TRBV24-1 with TRBJ2-1; maybe TRBD2 (6 bases). The germline CDR1 and CDR2 sequences are KGHDR and SFDVKD. This CDR3 region has 18 residues. Trimming removed 9 bases at V and 2 bases at J, with 25 bases between. The CDR3 DNA sequence: TGTGCCACCCGCGGGGCTGCCCGGGAAGGGAGCACCTACAATGAGCAGTTCTTC. It encodes CATRGAAREGSTYNEQFF.

The chain has TRBV6-6 and TRBJ2-1; no reliable D call. Trimming removed 6 bases from V and 3 bases from J, with 6 bases in between. From germline, CDR1 is MNHNY and CDR2 SVGAGI (reference sequence). The CDR3 consists of 12 residues. In DNA, the CDR3 is TGTGCCAGCAGGGACCTCTACAATGAGCAGTTCTTC. Its translation: CASRDLYNEQFF.

The chain carries TRBV14 and TRBJ2-3; maybe TRBD2 (5 bases). Germline lookup yields CDR1 SGHDN and CDR2 FVKESK. Trimming removed 2 bases at V and 0 bases at J, with 9 bases between. This CDR3 contains 15 residues. The chain's CDR3 is CASSQWETSTDTQYF. The CDR3, as DNA: TGTGCCAGCAGCCAATGGGAGACTAGCACAGATACGCAGTATTTT.

The V gene is TRBV9, the J gene TRBJ2-3; D is unclear. This CDR3 is built from 13 residues. V shed 3 bases and J shed 5 bases, with 10 bases lying between them. The germline CDR1 and CDR2 sequences are SGDLS and YYNGEE. CDR3 nucleotide sequence: TGTGCCAGCAGCGACGAGGCTGTAGATACGCAGTATTTT. Protein: CASSDEAVDTQYF.

CDR3 sequence: CASSEGQQAEGQFF. The DNA for the CDR3 is TGTGCCAGCAGCGAGGGACAGCAAGCTGAAGGGCAGTTCTTC. The chain joins TRBV13 to TRBJ2-1; 7 bases are a match to TRBD1. Germline V gives CDR1 PRHDT, CDR2 FYEKMQ (reference sequence). The CDR3 is 14 residues long. Germline trimming cut 5 bases from V and 12 bases from J; bases unmatched to any gene: 13.

A few counts support this clonotype. The V call is TRBV20-1, the J call TRBJ1-2; D gene uncertain. The V end lost 0 bases, the J end lost 0 bases, and 5 bases lay between the germline ends. The CDR3 has 13 amino acids. Germline V gene lookup returns CDR1 DFQATT and CDR2 SNEGSKA (reference sequence). Here the CDR3 reads CSAREKANYGYTF. CDR3 nucleotide sequence: TGCAGTGCTAGAGAAAAAGCTAACTATGGCTACACCTTC.

The V gene is TRBV28, the J gene TRBJ2-7; 13 bases map to TRBD2. Germline CDR1 reads MDHEN; CDR2 reads SYDVKM. The trim removed 3 bases at V and 5 bases at J, leaving 13 bases unmatched. This CDR3 has 18 amino acids. The CDR3 is CASSLRVLAGGYWDEQYF. The CDR3 DNA reads TGTGCCAGCAGTTTGAGGGTACTAGCGGGGGGGTATTGGGACGAGCAGTACTTC. Full variable domain (remainder filled in from reference TRBV28 and TRBJ2-7): DVKVTQSSRYLVKRTGEKVFLECVQDMDHENMFWYRQDPGLGLRLIYFSYDVKMKEKGDIPEGYSVSREKKERFSLILESASTNQTSMYLCASSLRVLAGGYWDEQYFGPGTRLTVT.

This sequence joins TRBV27 and TRBJ2-5; 7 nucleotides match TRBD1. This CDR3 has 13 residues. Germline V gene sequence: CDR1 MNHEY, CDR2 SMNVEV (reference sequence). V lost 3 bases and J lost 3; bases outside the gene matches: 1. CDR3 in amino acids: CASSFDREETQYF. The CDR3 DNA sequence: TGTGCCAGCAGTTTCGACAGGGAAGAGACCCAGTACTTC.

The chain combines TRBV4-1 with TRBJ2-7; D not resolved. CDR1 is MGHRA, CDR2 YSYEKL, per germline. Trimming removed 3 bases from V and 0 bases from J, with 12 bases in between. The CDR3 runs 15 residues. The CDR3: CASSQEDTSSYEQYF. Written as DNA, the CDR3 is TGCGCCAGCAGCCAGGAAGACACCTCCTCCTACGAGCAGTACTTC.

The CDR3 region has the DNA TGTGCCAGCAGGGACAGTTATAGCAATCAGCCCCAGCATTTT. It yields the protein CASRDSYSNQPQHF. V usage is TRBV7-9 and J usage is TRBJ1-5; the D gene is possibly TRBD1 (6 bases). CDR1 and CDR2 from the germline V gene are SEHNR and FQNEAQ (reference sequence). Trimming left V 6 bases short and J 0 bases short, with 9 bases between. The CDR3 has 14 residues.

This chain uses TRBV5-4 with TRBJ2-7, with TRBD2 matching 8 bases. The ends lost 1 base at V and 5 bases at J; junction bases unmatched: 8. There are 15 residues in the CDR3. Germline CDR1 reads SGHNT; CDR2 reads YYREEE (reference sequence). Here the CDR3 DNA reads TGTGCCAGCAGCTTGTCGGGACTAGTTACCCACGAGCAGTACTTC. As protein: CASSLSGLVTHEQYF.

This clonotype was picked up a small number of times. The chain combines TRBV19 with TRBJ2-7, with D hard to call. Germline loops: CDR1 LNHDA, CDR2 SQIVND (reference sequence). The CDR3 runs 14 residues. Deletions cut 3 bases from V and 1 base from J, with 10 bases between. The CDR3 DNA sequence: TGTGCCAGTAGTATCTCGGCTGGGTCCTACGAGCAGTACTTC. Encoded protein: CASSISAGSYEQYF.

This chain uses TRBV7-6 with TRBJ1-5, with no clear D. From germline, CDR1 is SGHVS and CDR2 FNYEAQ. The CDR3 sequence is 15 residues long. V was trimmed by 1 base and J by 1 base, leaving 8 bases between them. CDR3 nucleotide sequence: TGTGCCAGCAGCTTAGAAGATGGGAGCAATCAGCCCCAGCATTTT. It is translated as CASSLEDGSNQPQHF.

The rearrangement links TRBV7-6 to TRBJ2-2; a possible D gene is TRBD1 (6 bases). V was trimmed by 3 bases and J by 3 bases, leaving 11 bases between them. Looked up from germline, CDR1 is SGHVS and CDR2 is FNYEAQ. The CDR3 runs to 15 residues. The CDR3 nucleotides are TGTGCCAGCAGCTTGGGGCAGGGGTACACCGGGGAGCTGTTTTTT. Protein product: CASSLGQGYTGELFF.

The rearrangement joins TRBV4-1 to TRBJ2-5, with 7 positions matching TRBD2. This CDR3 contains 14 residues. With V trimmed by 1 base and J by 4 bases, 3 bases remained unmatched. CDR1 MGHRA and CDR2 YSYEKL come from the germline V gene. The CDR3 spells CASSQVGEGETQYF. CDR3 in DNA: TGCGCCAGCAGCCAAGTCGGGGAGGGAGAGACCCAGTACTTC.

This chain joins TRBV9 and TRBJ2-3, with 9 bases matching TRBD2. Looked up from germline, CDR1 is SGDLS and CDR2 is YYNGEE. The V and J ends lost 6 bases and 4 bases, in that order; junction bases with no gene match: 6. This CDR3 is 14 amino acids long. This chain's CDR3 is CASTASGVPDTQYF. CDR3 in DNA: TGTGCCAGCACCGCTAGCGGGGTGCCAGATACGCAGTATTTT.

In this sample, this clonotype turned up a few times. The chain has TRBV11-2 and TRBJ2-1, with D perhaps given as TRBD1 or TRBD2 (6 bases each). This CDR3 region has 15 residues. The ends were cut back, 1 base at V and 8 bases at J, with 15 bases in the middle. Germline loops: CDR1 SGHAT, CDR2 FQNNGV. In nucleotides, the CDR3 is TGTGCCAGCAGCTTAGGCGGCAGGGGACTGGATGAGCAGTTCTTC. Translated, it gives CASSLGGRGLDEQFF.